These T cell receptor beta chains were read from a single sample in a study of cytomegalovirus exposure and HLA in healthy donors. Here immunoSEQ multiplex PCR was the method, and the copy in TCRdb shows in-frame clones only, minus some. The table lists more than 110,000 clones, over 70% of them singletons, with around 4.9% in the top ten. Sequenced material: PBMCs. Source of these receptors: a male donor in good health and CMV-seronegative. CDR3s include the opening cysteine and the closing phenylalanine or tryptophan. Fields, in order: CDR3 protein, CDR3 DNA, V gene, clone size, D gene, J gene. A D gene is named only where the DNA matches it firmly. Size is stated for part of the rows, as once, few or many counts, or as a class when the clone is expanded.

CASSQDRAGTQYF TGCGCCAGCAGCCAAGACAGAGCGGGGACGCAGTATTTT TRBV4-3 . TRBD2 TRBJ2-3
CASSRQGANSKAFF TGTGCCAGCAGCAGACAGGGGGCGAATTCGAAAGCTTTCTTT TRBV14 . TRBD1 TRBJ1-1
CASSSGFTEAFF TGTGCCAGCAGCTCAGGGTTCACTGAAGCTTTCTTT TRBV7-9 . . TRBJ1-1
CASSRSGGGTEAFF TGTGCCAGCAGCAGATCAGGGGGCGGGACTGAAGCTTTCTTT TRBV7-9 few TRBD1 TRBJ1-1
CASFGAYTQYF TGTGCCAGCTTTGGGGCATATACGCAGTATTTT TRBV28 . . TRBJ2-3
CASSSIAGPFVEQFF TGTGCCAGCAGCTCTATAGCGGGACCCTTTGTTGAGCAGTTCTTC TRBV7-6 . TRBD2 TRBJ2-1
CASREGSYEQYF TGTGCCAGCAGAGAGGGAAGTTACGAGCAGTACTTC TRBV2 once . TRBJ2-7
CASSTTGVQETQYF TGTGCCAGCAGCACGACAGGGGTCCAAGAGACCCAGTACTTC TRBV7-9 . TRBD1 TRBJ2-5
CASSLVGGNEQFF TGTGCCAGCAGCTTGGTAGGAGGCAATGAGCAGTTCTTC TRBV5-6 . . TRBJ2-1
CASSLTGGAALNTEAFF TGTGCCAGCAGCTTAACAGGGGGGGCCGCCTTGAACACTGAAGCTTTCTTT TRBV7-3 . . TRBJ1-1
CASRNRGAGELFF TGTGCCAGCAGAAACAGGGGGGCCGGGGAGCTGTTTTTT TRBV27 once TRBD1 TRBJ2-2
CAWSRRGYYGYTF TGTGCCTGGAGTAGACGGGGTTACTATGGCTACACCTTC TRBV30 few . TRBJ1-2
CASSPSTGQSSGNTIYF TGTGCCAGCTCACCATCGACTGGACAGTCATCTGGAAACACCATATATTTT TRBV18 few . TRBJ1-3
CASSYQSGTDTQYF TGTGCCAGCAGTTACCAGAGCGGCACAGATACGCAGTATTTT TRBV28 once . TRBJ2-3
CASNDRGIHYGYTF TGCGCCAGCAACGACAGGGGGATACACTATGGCTACACCTTC TRBV5-1 . TRBD1 TRBJ1-2
CAISVGTSANEQFF TGTGCCATCAGTGTTGGTACTAGCGCGAATGAGCAGTTCTTC TRBV10-3 . TRBD2 TRBJ2-1
CSVSGLAGGTDTQYF TGCAGCGTTTCTGGACTAGCGGGGGGCACAGATACGCAGTATTTT TRBV29-1 . TRBD2 TRBJ2-3
CASSPQLASSGANVLTF TGTGCCAGCAGCCCACAGCTAGCAAGCTCTGGGGCCAACGTCCTGACTTTC TRBV5-4 . . TRBJ2-6
CASSETVNTGELFF TGTGCCAGCAGTGAAACAGTGAACACCGGGGAGCTGTTTTTT TRBV6-1 . . TRBJ2-2
CASSPSAGLDTEAFF TGTGCCAGCTCACCTTCGGCGGGGTTGGACACTGAAGCTTTCTTT TRBV18 . . TRBJ1-1
CASGTGYGYTF TGTGCCAGCGGGACAGGGTATGGCTACACCTTC TRBV6-1 once TRBD1 TRBJ1-2
CASSPDFSPSYEQYF TGTGCCAGCAGCCCCGACTTCTCCCCCTCCTACGAGCAGTACTTC TRBV6-5 . . TRBJ2-7
CASRERRGHETQYF TGTGCCAGCAGAGAACGCAGGGGGCATGAGACCCAGTACTTC TRBV6-1 . TRBD1 TRBJ2-5
CASEGESPLHF TGTGCCAGCGAAGGGGAATCACCCCTCCACTTT TRBV11-2 . . TRBJ1-6
CAISAGGEQYF TGTGCCATCAGTGCGGGTGGGGAGCAGTACTTC TRBV10-3 . . TRBJ2-7
CASSPSYRDQPQHF TGTGCCAGCTCACCAAGTTATCGAGATCAGCCCCAGCATTTT TRBV18 . . TRBJ1-5
CSVTTDRSGELFF TGCAGCGTGACGACTGACCGATCCGGGGAGCTGTTTTTT TRBV29-1 few . TRBJ2-2
CASATAISYEQYF TGTGCCAGCGCCACAGCTATCTCCTACGAGCAGTACTTC TRBV2 few . TRBJ2-7
CAWSGGSGANVLTF TGTGCCTGGAGTGGAGGCTCTGGGGCCAACGTCCTGACTTTC TRBV30 . . TRBJ2-6
CASSQGDDPNEKLFF TGTGCCAGTTCACAGGGGGATGATCCTAATGAAAAACTGTTTTTT TRBV13 . TRBD1 TRBJ1-4
CASSWSGGSTDTQYF TGTGCCAGCAGTTGGAGCGGGGGTAGCACAGATACGCAGTATTTT TRBV6-5 . TRBD2 TRBJ2-3
CASRGVGGTEAFF TGTGCCAGCAGGGGGGTGGGAGGTACTGAAGCTTTCTTT TRBV2 . . TRBJ1-1
CASSISFGSSYNEQFF TGTGCCAGCAGTATCTCCTTTGGGAGCTCCTACAATGAGCAGTTCTTC TRBV28 . . TRBJ2-1
CASSQDTEGENEKLFF TGCGCCAGCAGCCAAGATACTGAGGGCGAAAATGAAAAACTGTTTTTT TRBV4-3 . . TRBJ1-4
CASSLAPTGTEAFF TGTGCCAGCAGCTTGGCCCCGACAGGGACTGAAGCTTTCTTT TRBV7-6 . TRBD1 TRBJ1-1
CASSLHRTVSTDTQYF TGTGCCAGCAGTCTCCACCGGACTGTTAGCACAGATACGCAGTATTTT TRBV28 . . TRBJ2-3
CASSFRQGDNTEAFF TGCGCCAGCAGCTTCCGACAGGGGGATAACACTGAAGCTTTCTTT TRBV4-1 . TRBD1 TRBJ1-1
CASSLVAGYVYNEQFF TGTGCCAGCAGTTTGGTAGCGGGGTACGTCTACAATGAGCAGTTCTTC TRBV27 . TRBD2 TRBJ2-1
CASSVVDRGGYTF TGTGCCAGCAGCGTGGTGGACAGGGGAGGCTACACCTTC TRBV9 . TRBD1 TRBJ1-2
CASSLRYNTEAFF TGTGCCAGCAGCTTACGGTATAACACTGAAGCTTTCTTT TRBV11-2 . . TRBJ1-1
CASSGQGEYYGYTF TGTGCCAGCAGCGGACAGGGGGAATACTATGGCTACACCTTC TRBV6-4 . TRBD1 TRBJ1-2
CAISGGTGPRTDTQYF TGTGCCATCAGTGGAGGGACAGGGCCGAGGACAGATACGCAGTATTTT TRBV10-3 . TRBD1 TRBJ2-3
CASSARDRVHEQFF TGTGCCAGCAGCGCGCGGGACAGGGTCCATGAGCAGTTCTTC TRBV9 . TRBD1 TRBJ2-1